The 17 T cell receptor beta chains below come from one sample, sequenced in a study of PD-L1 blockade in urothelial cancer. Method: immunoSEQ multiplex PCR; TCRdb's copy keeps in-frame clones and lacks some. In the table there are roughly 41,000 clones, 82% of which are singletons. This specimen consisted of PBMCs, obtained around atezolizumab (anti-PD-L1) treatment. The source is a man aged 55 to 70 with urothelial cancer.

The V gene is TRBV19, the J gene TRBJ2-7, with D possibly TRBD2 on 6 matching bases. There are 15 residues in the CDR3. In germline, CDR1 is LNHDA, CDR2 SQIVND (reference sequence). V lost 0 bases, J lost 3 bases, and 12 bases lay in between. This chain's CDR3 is CASSIDWQEGYEQYF. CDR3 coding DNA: TGTGCCAGTAGTATAGATTGGCAGGAGGGCTACGAGCAGTACTTC. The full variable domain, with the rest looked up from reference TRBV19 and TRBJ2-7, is DGGITQSPKYLFRKEGQNVTLSCEQNLNHDAMYWYRQDPGQGLRLIYYSQIVNDFQKGDIAEGYSVSREKKESFPLTVTSAQKNPTAFYLCASSIDWQEGYEQYFGPGTRLTVT.

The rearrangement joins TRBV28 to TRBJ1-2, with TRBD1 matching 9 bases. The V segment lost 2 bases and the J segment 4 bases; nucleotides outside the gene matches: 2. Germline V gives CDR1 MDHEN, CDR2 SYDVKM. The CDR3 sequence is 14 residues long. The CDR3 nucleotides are TGTGCCAGCAGTTTACTGACAGGGGGCTATGGCTACACCTTC. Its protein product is CASSLLTGGYGYTF.

CDR3 in DNA: TGTGCCACCAGCAGAGATCGACTAGCTTCGGAGACCCAGTACTTC. Protein: CATSRDRLASETQYF. The chain employs TRBV15 and TRBJ2-5; TRBD2 aligns across 7 bases. The CDR3 length is 15 residues. J gave up 5 bases and V 0 bases, and 6 bases lay outside the gene matches. Germline loops: CDR1 LNHNV, CDR2 YYDKDF (reference sequence).

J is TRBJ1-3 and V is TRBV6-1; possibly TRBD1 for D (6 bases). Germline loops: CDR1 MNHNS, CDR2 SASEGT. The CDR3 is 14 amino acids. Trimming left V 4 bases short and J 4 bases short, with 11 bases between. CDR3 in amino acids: CASSVGGEGNTIYF. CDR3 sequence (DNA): TGTGCCAGCAGTGTAGGGGGGGAAGGAAACACCATATATTTT.

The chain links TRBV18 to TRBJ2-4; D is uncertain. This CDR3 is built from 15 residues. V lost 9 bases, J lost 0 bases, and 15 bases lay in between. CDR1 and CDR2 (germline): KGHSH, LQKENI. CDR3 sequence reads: CASCRSDLAKNIQYF. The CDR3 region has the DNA TGTGCCAGTTGCCGAAGCGACCTAGCCAAAAACATTCAGTACTTC.

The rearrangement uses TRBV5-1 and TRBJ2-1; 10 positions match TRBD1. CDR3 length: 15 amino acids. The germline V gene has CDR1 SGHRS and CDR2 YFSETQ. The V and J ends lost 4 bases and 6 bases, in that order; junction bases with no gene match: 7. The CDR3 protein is CASSPGQGNPNEQFF. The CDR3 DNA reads TGCGCCAGCAGCCCGGGACAGGGGAACCCCAATGAGCAGTTCTTC. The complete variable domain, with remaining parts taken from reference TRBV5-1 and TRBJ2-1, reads KAGVTQTPRYLIKTRGQQVTLSCSPISGHRSVSWYQQTPGQGLQFLFEYFSETQRNKGNFPGRFSGRQFSNSRSEMNVSTLELGDSALYLCASSPGQGNPNEQFFGPGTRLTVL.

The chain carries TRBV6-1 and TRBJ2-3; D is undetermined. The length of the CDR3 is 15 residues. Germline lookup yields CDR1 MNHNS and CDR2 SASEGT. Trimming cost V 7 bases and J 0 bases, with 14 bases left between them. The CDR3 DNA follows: TGTGCCAGCAATCTAGGCTCTTTTAGCACAGATACGCAGTATTTT. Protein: CASNLGSFSTDTQYF.

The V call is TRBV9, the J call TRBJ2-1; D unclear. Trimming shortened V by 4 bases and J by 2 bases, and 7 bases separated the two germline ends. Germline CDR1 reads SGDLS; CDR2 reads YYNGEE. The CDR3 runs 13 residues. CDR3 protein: CASSPQAYNEQFF. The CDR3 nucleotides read TGTGCCAGCAGCCCCCAGGCCTACAATGAGCAGTTCTTC. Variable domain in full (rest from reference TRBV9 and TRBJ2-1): DSGVTQTPKHLITATGQRVTLRCSPRSGDLSVYWYQQSLDQGLQFLIQYYNGEERAKGNILERFSAQQFPDLHSELNLSSLELGDSALYFCASSPQAYNEQFFGPGTRLTVL.

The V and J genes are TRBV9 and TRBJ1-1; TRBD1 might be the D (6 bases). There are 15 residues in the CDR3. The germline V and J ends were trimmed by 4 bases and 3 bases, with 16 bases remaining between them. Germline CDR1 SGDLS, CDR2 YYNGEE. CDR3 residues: CASSFSGDSDTEAFF. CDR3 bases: TGTGCCAGCAGCTTCTCAGGGGATTCGGACACTGAAGCTTTCTTT.

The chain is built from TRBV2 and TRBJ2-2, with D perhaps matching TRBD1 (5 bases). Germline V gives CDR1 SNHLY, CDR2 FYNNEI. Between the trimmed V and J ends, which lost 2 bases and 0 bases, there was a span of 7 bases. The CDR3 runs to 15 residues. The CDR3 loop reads CASSELGPNTGELFF. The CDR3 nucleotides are TGTGCCAGCAGTGAATTGGGGCCGAACACCGGGGAGCTGTTTTTT. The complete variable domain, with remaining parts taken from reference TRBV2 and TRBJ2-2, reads EPEVTQTPSHQVTQMGQEVILRCVPISNHLYFYWYRQILGQKVEFLVSFYNNEISEKSEIFDDQFSVERPDGSNFTLKIRSTKLEDSAMYFCASSELGPNTGELFFGEGSRLTVL.

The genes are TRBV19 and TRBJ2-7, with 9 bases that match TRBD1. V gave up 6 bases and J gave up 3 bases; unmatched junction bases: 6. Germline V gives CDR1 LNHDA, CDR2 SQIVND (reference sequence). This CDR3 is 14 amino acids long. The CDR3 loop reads CASSSGTGLYEQYF. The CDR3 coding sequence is TGTGCCAGTAGCTCCGGGACAGGGCTCTACGAGCAGTACTTC.

CDR3 in DNA: TGTGCCAGCAGCCCGGGCCGGGACAGCAATTCACCCCTCCACTTT. Encoded protein: CASSPGRDSNSPLHF. V is TRBV5-4 and J is TRBJ1-6, with 7 bases lining up with TRBD1. V dropped 4 bases and J dropped 7; count of bases not matched to a gene: 8. This CDR3 has 15 amino acids. The germline V gene encodes CDR1 SGHNT and CDR2 YYREEE (reference sequence).

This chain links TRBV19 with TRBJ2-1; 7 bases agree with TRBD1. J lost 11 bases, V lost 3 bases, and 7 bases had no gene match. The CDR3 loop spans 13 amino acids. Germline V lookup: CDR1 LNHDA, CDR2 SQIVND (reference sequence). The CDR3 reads CASSIRTGVQQFF. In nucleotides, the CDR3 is TGTGCCAGTAGTATTCGAACAGGGGTTCAGCAGTTCTTC.

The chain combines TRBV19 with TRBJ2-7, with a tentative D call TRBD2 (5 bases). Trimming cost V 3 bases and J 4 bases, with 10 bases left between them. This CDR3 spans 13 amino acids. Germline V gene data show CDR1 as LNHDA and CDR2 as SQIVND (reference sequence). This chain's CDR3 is CASSMRRGYEQYF. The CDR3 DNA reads TGTGCCAGTAGTATGCGACGGGGTTACGAGCAGTACTTC.

CDR3 bases: TGTGCCAGCAGTTTAGACAAGGTAGCCAAAAACATTCAGTACTTC. Its protein is CASSLDKVAKNIQYF. The gene calls are TRBV28 and TRBJ2-4; D unresolved. The V end lost 2 bases, the J end lost 0 bases, and 8 bases lay between the germline ends. Per the germline V gene, CDR1 is MDHEN and CDR2 is SYDVKM. This CDR3 region has 15 residues.

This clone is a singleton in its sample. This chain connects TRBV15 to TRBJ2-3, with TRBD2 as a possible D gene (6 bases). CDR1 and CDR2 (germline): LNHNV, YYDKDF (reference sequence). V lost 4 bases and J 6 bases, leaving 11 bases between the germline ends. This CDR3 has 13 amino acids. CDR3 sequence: CATSTTLADTQYF. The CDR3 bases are TGTGCCACCAGCACAACCCTAGCGGATACGCAGTATTTT. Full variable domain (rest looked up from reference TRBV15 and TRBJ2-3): DAMVIQNPRYQVTQFGKPVTLSCSQTLNHNVMYWYQQKSSQAPKLLFHYYDKDFNNEADTPDNFQSRRPNTSFCFLDIRSPGLGDTAMYLCATSTTLADTQYFGPGTRLTVL.

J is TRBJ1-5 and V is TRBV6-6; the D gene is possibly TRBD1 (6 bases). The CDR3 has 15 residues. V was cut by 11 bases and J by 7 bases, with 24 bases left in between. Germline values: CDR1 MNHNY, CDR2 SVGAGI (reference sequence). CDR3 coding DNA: TGTGCCGCGAGAGATAGACACAACCAGGGGCAGCCCCAGCATTTT. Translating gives CAARDRHNQGQPQHF.